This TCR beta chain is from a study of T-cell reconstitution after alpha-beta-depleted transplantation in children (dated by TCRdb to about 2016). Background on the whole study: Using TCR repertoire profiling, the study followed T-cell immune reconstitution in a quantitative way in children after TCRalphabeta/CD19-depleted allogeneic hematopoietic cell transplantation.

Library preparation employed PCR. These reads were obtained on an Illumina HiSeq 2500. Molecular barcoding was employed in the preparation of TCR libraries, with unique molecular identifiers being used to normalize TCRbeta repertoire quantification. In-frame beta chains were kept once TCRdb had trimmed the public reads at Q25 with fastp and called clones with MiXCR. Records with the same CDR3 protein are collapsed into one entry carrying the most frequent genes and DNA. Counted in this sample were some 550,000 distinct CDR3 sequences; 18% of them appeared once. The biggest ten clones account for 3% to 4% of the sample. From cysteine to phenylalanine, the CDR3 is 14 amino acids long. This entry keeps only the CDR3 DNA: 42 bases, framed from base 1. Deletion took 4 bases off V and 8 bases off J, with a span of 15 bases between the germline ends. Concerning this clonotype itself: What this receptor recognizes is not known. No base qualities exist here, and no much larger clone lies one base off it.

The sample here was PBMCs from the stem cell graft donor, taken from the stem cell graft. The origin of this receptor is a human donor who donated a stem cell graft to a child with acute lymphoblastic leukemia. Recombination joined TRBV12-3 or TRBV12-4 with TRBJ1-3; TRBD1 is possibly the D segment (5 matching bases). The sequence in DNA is TGTGCCAGCAGTTCCGACTACCGGGGGGACACCATATATTTT. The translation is CASSSDYRGDTIYF.